A selection of T cell receptor beta chains follows, all from one sample in a study of response to subunit inactivated influenza vaccine. TCRdb called the RT-PCR reads again in MiXCR, with one record for every CDR3 protein. The sample includes approximately 500,000 distinct CDR3 sequences, approximately 24% of them seen just once. In addition, the sample was reused for a study of T cells expressing NK-cell markers.

Source: CD4+ T cells sorted from PBMCs, taken about 12 days after vaccination. These receptors were taken from a man aged 50 to 60 who received an inactivated influenza vaccine. The CDR3 runs from the conserved cysteine through the conserved F or W. The D gene is left open where the match is weak. Expanded clones get a size class; other rows say once, few or many, or leave the size out.

d_gene | j_gene | v_gene | abundance | len | CDR3aa | CDR3nt
NA | TRBJ2-1 | TRBV11-2 | NA | 17 | CASSLGAGLSSYNEQFF | TGTGCCAGCAGCTTAGGAGCGGGCCTTAGCTCCTACAATGAGCAGTTCTTC
TRBD2 | TRBJ2-7 | TRBV5-1 | NA | 17 | CASNKGLAGVVAGEQYF | TGCGCCAGCAACAAGGGACTAGCGGGAGTCGTCGCTGGAGAGCAGTACTTC
TRBD1 | TRBJ1-1 | TRBV20-1 | NA | 16 | CSASGDRGRVNTEAFF | TGCAGTGCTAGTGGGGACAGGGGGAGGGTGAACACTGAAGCTTTCTTT
TRBD2 | TRBJ2-5 | TRBV20-1 | NA | 14 | CSAGSGSGKKTQYF | TGCAGTGCTGGGAGCGGGAGTGGCAAGAAGACCCAGTACTTC
NA | TRBJ2-2 | TRBV12-3/TRBV12-4 | many | 15 | CASSPRGRATGELFF | TGTGCCAGCAGTCCTCGTGGCAGGGCCACCGGGGAGCTGTTTTTT
NA | TRBJ1-2 | TRBV9 | NA | 13 | CASSVPEGAGYTF | TGTGCCAGCAGCGTACCCGAGGGAGCGGGCTACACCTTC
NA | TRBJ2-3 | TRBV20-1 | once | 16 | CSARAGPQTSTDTQYF | TGCAGTGCTAGAGCAGGGCCCCAAACTAGCACAGATACGCAGTATTTT
NA | TRBJ2-1 | TRBV10-3 | few | 13 | CAISPQGYNEQFF | TGTGCCATCAGCCCCCAGGGGTACAATGAGCAGTTCTTC
NA | TRBJ1-5 | TRBV7-2 | few | 13 | CASAQVVNQPQHF | TGTGCCAGCGCCCAGGTCGTCAATCAGCCCCAGCATTTT
NA | TRBJ2-6 | TRBV6-2/TRBV6-3 | NA | 17 | CASRTPGRSFGANVLTF | TGTGCCAGCCGAACGCCGGGACGCAGCTTTGGGGCCAACGTCCTGACTTTC
NA | TRBJ2-7 | TRBV7-2 | NA | 12 | CASSLDLGHRYF | TGTGCCAGCAGCTTAGATTTGGGGCATCGGTACTTC
NA | TRBJ2-2 | TRBV10-3 | NA | 15 | CAINKRDLNTGELFF | TGTGCCATCAATAAGAGGGACTTGAACACCGGGGAGCTGTTTTTT
NA | TRBJ2-7 | TRBV5-1 | NA | 15 | CASRSGTSKYYEQYF | TGCGCCAGCAGGTCCGGGACAAGTAAATATTACGAGCAGTACTTC
TRBD1 | TRBJ2-7 | TRBV29-1 | NA | 13 | CSGASGQGYEQYF | TGCAGCGGCGCCTCGGGACAGGGCTACGAGCAGTACTTC
NA | TRBJ2-2 | TRBV4-2 | NA | 16 | CASSQDLLHSTGELFF | TGTGCCAGCAGCCAAGATCTATTACATTCCACCGGGGAGCTGTTTTTT
NA | TRBJ2-7 | TRBV20-1 | few | 12 | CSGWRAGNEQYF | TGCAGTGGATGGAGGGCCGGCAACGAGCAGTACTTC
NA | TRBJ2-1 | TRBV5-5 | few | 13 | CASSLSTYNEQFF | TGTGCCAGCAGCTTGTCAACTTACAATGAGCAGTTCTTC
NA | TRBJ2-7 | TRBV7-9 | NA | 13 | CASSLHEGLEQYF | TGTGCCAGCAGCCTCCATGAGGGCTTAGAGCAGTACTTC
TRBD1 | TRBJ2-6 | TRBV10-3 | NA | 17 | CAIRPGQGNSGANVLTF | TGTGCCATTCGACCGGGACAGGGGAACTCTGGGGCCAACGTCCTGACTTTC
TRBD1 | TRBJ1-6 | TRBV5-1 | NA | 15 | CASSREGALNSPLHF | TGCGCCAGCAGTCGCGAGGGGGCGCTGAATTCACCCCTCCACTTT
NA | TRBJ2-3 | TRBV6-2/TRBV6-3 | NA | 14 | CASSQTGGPDTQYF | TGTGCCAGCAGTCAGACAGGAGGCCCAGATACGCAGTATTTT
TRBD2 | TRBJ2-7 | TRBV28 | NA | 14 | CASRSSGRFYEQYF | TGTGCCAGCAGGTCTAGCGGGAGGTTTTACGAGCAGTACTTC
NA | TRBJ2-5 | TRBV5-1 | many | 14 | CASTISGFQETQYF | TGCGCCAGCACGATTAGCGGTTTCCAAGAGACCCAGTACTTC
TRBD1 | TRBJ1-1 | TRBV5-1 | NA | 16 | CASSLAGGSANTEAFF | TGCGCCAGCAGCTTGGCAGGGGGCTCTGCGAACACTGAAGCTTTCTTT
TRBD1 | TRBJ2-4 | TRBV9 | few | 14 | CASSAGTDKNIQYF | TGTGCCAGCAGCGCTGGGACAGACAAAAACATTCAGTACTTC
TRBD1 | TRBJ1-5 | TRBV20-1 | NA | 14 | CSARATGAYQPQHF | TGCAGTGCTAGAGCGACAGGGGCGTATCAGCCCCAGCATTTT
TRBD1 | TRBJ2-6 | TRBV11-2 | NA | 18 | CASSFRPNTGGSANVLTF | TGTGCCAGCAGCTTCCGGCCGAACACAGGGGGATCAGCCAACGTCCTGACTTTC
NA | TRBJ2-5 | TRBV21-1 | NA | 15 | CASARFSENGETQYF | TGTGCCAGCGCCCGGTTTAGCGAGAACGGGGAGACCCAGTACTTC
NA | TRBJ2-7 | TRBV12-3/TRBV12-4 | NA | 11 | CASSSRHEQYF | TGTGCCAGCAGTTCCCGCCACGAGCAGTACTTC
NA | TRBJ2-3 | TRBV7-9 | few | 12 | CASSLGPGTQYF | TGTGCCAGCAGCTTAGGTCCGGGAACGCAGTATTTT
TRBD1 | TRBJ2-3 | TRBV5-8 | NA | 15 | CASSWTGGSTDTQYF | TGTGCCAGCAGCTGGACAGGGGGAAGCACAGATACGCAGTATTTT
NA | TRBJ1-6 | TRBV7-9 | NA | 16 | CASSIRAPGVDSPLHF | TGTGCCAGCAGCATCAGGGCTCCTGGGGTTGATTCACCCCTCCACTTT
NA | TRBJ2-1 | TRBV4-3 | few | 16 | CASSQDAGKSYNEQFF | TGCGCCAGCAGCCAAGATGCGGGTAAATCCTACAATGAGCAGTTCTTC
NA | TRBJ2-3 | TRBV5-6 | few | 15 | CASSSGWGSTDTQYF | TGTGCCAGCAGCTCCGGCTGGGGGAGCACAGATACGCAGTATTTT
TRBD2 | TRBJ2-1 | TRBV3-1 | few | 15 | CASSQDPREYNEQFF | TGTGCCAGCAGCCAAGATCCGCGGGAGTACAATGAGCAGTTCTTC
NA | TRBJ2-3 | TRBV3-1 | NA | 16 | CASSRGGLTGTDTQYF | TGTGCCAGCAGCAGAGGAGGACTAACTGGCACAGATACGCAGTATTTT
NA | TRBJ2-7 | TRBV11-2 | NA | 13 | CASSLEGVGEQYF | TGTGCCAGCAGCTTAGAGGGAGTGGGGGAACAGTACTTC
TRBD1 | TRBJ2-2 | TRBV10-1 | few | 16 | CASSPGTGSNTGELFF | TGCGCCAGCAGTCCCGGGACAGGATCGAACACCGGGGAGCTGTTTTTT
TRBD1 | TRBJ1-6 | TRBV7-9 | few | 15 | CASSLNRGGNSPLHF | TGTGCCAGCAGCTTAAACAGGGGTGGCAATTCACCCCTCCACTTT
NA | TRBJ2-7 | TRBV15 | few | 14 | CATSRDRYSYEQYF | TGTGCCACCAGCAGAGACAGGTATTCCTACGAGCAGTACTTC
NA | TRBJ2-5 | TRBV29-1 | few | 10 | CSVQQETQYF | TGCAGCGTGCAACAAGAGACCCAGTACTTC
NA | TRBJ1-1 | TRBV20-1 | NA | 16 | CSARDLGRGLNTEAFF | TGCAGTGCTAGAGATCTCGGTCGAGGATTGAACACTGAAGCTTTCTTT
NA | TRBJ2-3 | TRBV12-3/TRBV12-4 | NA | 15 | CASSSLLARPDTQYF | TGTGCCAGCAGTTCCCTACTAGCTCGTCCAGATACGCAGTATTTT
NA | TRBJ1-5 | TRBV12-3/TRBV12-4 | NA | 14 | CASSDSKGRRLQHF | TGTGCCAGCAGTGACTCAAAGGGACGGCGTCTCCAGCATTTT
TRBD1 | TRBJ2-1 | TRBV6-2/TRBV6-3 | few | 15 | CASSPRRGPYNEQFF | TGTGCCAGCAGCCCTCGCAGGGGGCCCTACAATGAGCAGTTCTTC
TRBD1 | TRBJ2-1 | TRBV5-1 | few | 14 | CASRGTGGPNEQFF | TGCGCCAGCAGGGGGACAGGGGGCCCCAATGAGCAGTTCTTC
TRBD2 | TRBJ2-1 | TRBV24-1 | NA | 15 | CATSDPGLAGDEQFF | TGTGCCACCAGCGATCCGGGACTAGCGGGAGATGAGCAGTTCTTC
NA | TRBJ2-1 | TRBV20-1 | NA | 11 | CSARRDLLQFF | TGCAGTGCTAGACGAGACCTACTGCAGTTCTTC
TRBD2 | TRBJ2-7 | TRBV7-9 | few | 17 | CASSLAAKGSGRSEQYF | TGTGCCAGCAGCTTAGCCGCCAAGGGTAGCGGGAGAAGTGAGCAGTACTTC
TRBD2 | TRBJ2-5 | TRBV9 | NA | 17 | CASSGGRGLAGGETQYF | TGTGCCAGCAGCGGTGGCCGAGGACTAGCGGGAGGAGAGACCCAGTACTTC